This TCR beta chain was sequenced in a study of T cells in Graves' hyperthyroidism and ophthalmopathy. TCR beta CDR3 regions were amplified from RNA. When the TCR CDR3 underwent first-round RT-PCR, the HTBI primer set was used. TCRdb reanalysed the multiplex PCR reads using MiXCR and keeps one entry per CDR3 protein. The table includes 600,000 to 750,000 distinct CDR3 sequences, approximately 15% detected once. The CDR3 spans 16 residues. The V gene lost 2 bases and the J gene lost 1 base, with 14 bases spanning the gap. CDR1 and CDR2 (germline): MNHEY, SVGEGT. This clonotype was seen a handful of times.

Sequenced material: blood. The clonotype originates from a man aged 50 to 59 with Graves' hyperthyroidism. The J gene is TRBJ2-5, the V gene TRBV6-2 or TRBV6-3, with a possible D match to TRBD2 (6 bases). The CDR3 region is CASSYGGVRSQETQYF. In DNA form, the CDR3 reads TGTGCCAGCAGTTACGGCGGGGTTAGGTCCCAAGAGACCCAGTACTTC.